This record covers a single T cell receptor (beta chain). Antigen unknown. The data stem from a study of T cell responses to AZD1222 COVID-19 vaccine. Study observations and caveats: Donors were chiefly white British, with a greater number of females, and clonal diversity was perhaps underestimated.

The V end was cut by 0 bases, the J end by 9 bases, with 5 bases between. Germline values: CDR1 DFQATT, CDR2 SNEGSKA (reference sequence). The length of the CDR3 is 10 residues. The repertoire was sequenced with immunoSEQ multiplex PCR; TCRdb's copy has only in-frame clones and lacks some. The table includes approximately 150,000 clones, 92% detected once. The V and J genes are TRBV20-1 and TRBJ1-2; D is undetermined. Here the sequenced sample was peripheral blood, taken 28 days after the second AZD1222 dose. The origin of this receptor is an adult who received the AZD1222 COVID-19 vaccine. The CDR3 loop is CSARDKSYTF. The DNA of the CDR3 is TGCAGTGCTAGAGATAAGAGCTACACCTTC.